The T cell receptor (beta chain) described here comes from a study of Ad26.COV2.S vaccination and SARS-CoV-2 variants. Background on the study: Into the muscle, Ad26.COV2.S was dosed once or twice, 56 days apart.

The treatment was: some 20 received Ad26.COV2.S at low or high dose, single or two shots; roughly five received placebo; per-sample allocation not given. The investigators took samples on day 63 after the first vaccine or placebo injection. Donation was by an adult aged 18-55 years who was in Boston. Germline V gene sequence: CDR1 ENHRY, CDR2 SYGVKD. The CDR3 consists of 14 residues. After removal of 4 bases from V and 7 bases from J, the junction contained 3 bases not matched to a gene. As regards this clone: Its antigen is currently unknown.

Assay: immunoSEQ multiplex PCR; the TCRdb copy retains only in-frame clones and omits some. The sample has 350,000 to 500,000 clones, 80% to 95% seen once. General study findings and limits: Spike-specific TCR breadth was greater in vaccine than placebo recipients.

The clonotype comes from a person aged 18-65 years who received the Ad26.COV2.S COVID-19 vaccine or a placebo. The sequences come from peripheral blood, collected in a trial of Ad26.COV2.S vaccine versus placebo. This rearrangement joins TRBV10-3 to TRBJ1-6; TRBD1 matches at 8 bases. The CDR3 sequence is CAISVDRGNSPLHF. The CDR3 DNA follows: TGTGCCATCAGTGTCGACAGGGGAAATTCACCCCTCCACTTT.